This T cell receptor (beta chain) comes out of a study of shared clonotypes between healthy human individuals. Turning to the study itself: Serving as donors were a couple of women and a few men, whose ages spanned 18 to 49. Per donor, three plates held CD4 naive cells, three held CD4 memory, two held CD8 naive and one held CD8 memory. The study's findings and limits: Memory subsets generally showed smaller estimated richness than naive subsets did.

The CDR3 loop spans 19 amino acids. Trimming cost V 6 bases and J 5 bases; bases outside gene matches: 19. In germline, CDR1 is SGHTA, CDR2 FQGTGA. Comments on this clone: The target antigen is unknown.

Donors, without exception, were Caucasian adults residing in Nashville, Tennessee. Data came from immunoSEQ multiplex PCR; TCRdb stores just in-frame clones and leaves some out. The sample shows 2.3 million or so clones, more than 80% of them seen only once. The clonotype was recovered from a man aged 18 to 29 in good health. Some clones in this sample may be carry-over from other donors' samples. The V call is TRBV7-3, the J call TRBJ2-4; 10 bases align to TRBD1. The sequencing sample was made of naive CD4+ T cells from PBMCs. Subset: CD45RA+ positively selected. CDR3 sequence reads: CASSLTGGFSGLRENIQYF. In DNA, the CDR3 is TGTGCCAGCAGTTTGACAGGGGGCTTTTCGGGACTCCGAGAAAACATTCAGTACTTC.